This T cell receptor (beta chain) was sequenced for a study of blood T cell repertoires in COVID-19. Germline V lookup: CDR1 MNHEY, CDR2 SMNVEV (reference sequence). This CDR3 comprises 12 residues. Trimming removed 6 bases from V and 7 bases from J, with 10 bases in between. In the authors' methods: By means of reference gene primer amplification, nucleated cell counts were estimated. The method was immunoSEQ multiplex PCR; TCRdb's version includes in-frame clones alone and lacks a portion of them. The DNA was the basis for D and trimming; V, J and clone size are from that table. The table has 300,000 to 350,000 clones, approximately 90% seen once.

The receptor was derived from a woman aged 25 to 39 with COVID-19, enrolled during active disease. This rearrangement joins TRBV27 to TRBJ2-1; D gene uncertain. The source material was peripheral blood. The CDR3 DNA follows: TGTGCCAGCAGGCTACCGGGTAATGAGCAGTTCTTC. This encodes CASRLPGNEQFF.